This T cell receptor beta chain is drawn from a study of blood T cells in healthy people across ages. Using a J-beta primer mix together with a sample-barcoded 5' primer, a second PCR was run for about 7 to 12 cycles. TCRdb independently ran MiXCR on the 5' RACE reads; one entry per CDR3 protein. The table shows 2 million or so distinct CDR3 sequences, with just under 50% occurring only once. The study, taken as a whole, reports: Estimates of total diversity, which came from one million sequenced T cells, were considered to be underestimates.

Each donor supplied around 9.9 milliliters of peripheral blood. A minimum of 5 micrograms of total RNA was extracted per sample. Concerning this clonotype: No antigen is known for it.

Trimming pared 1 base from V and 7 bases from J, leaving 10 bases between. The CDR3 totals 13 residues. The sample taken for sequencing was blood. The receptor was isolated from a woman between 40 and 50 years old in good health. V and J are TRBV12-3 or TRBV12-4 and TRBJ1-2, with a tentative D call TRBD1 (5 bases). Here the CDR3 DNA reads TGTGCCAGCAGTTTAGAGGGGACCACTGGCTACACCTTC. Protein: CASSLEGTTGYTF.